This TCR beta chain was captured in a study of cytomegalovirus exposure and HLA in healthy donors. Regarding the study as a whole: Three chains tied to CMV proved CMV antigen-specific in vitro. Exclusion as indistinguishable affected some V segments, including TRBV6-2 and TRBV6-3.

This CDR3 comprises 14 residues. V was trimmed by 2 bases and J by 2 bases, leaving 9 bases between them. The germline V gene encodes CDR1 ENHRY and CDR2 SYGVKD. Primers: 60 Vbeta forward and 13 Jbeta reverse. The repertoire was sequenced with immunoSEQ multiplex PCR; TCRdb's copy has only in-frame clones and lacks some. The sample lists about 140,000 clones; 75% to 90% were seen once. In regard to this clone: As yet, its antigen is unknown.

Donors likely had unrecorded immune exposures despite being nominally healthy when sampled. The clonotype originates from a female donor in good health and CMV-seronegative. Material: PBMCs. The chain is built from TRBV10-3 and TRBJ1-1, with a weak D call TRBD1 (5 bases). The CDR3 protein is CAISEVTANTEAFF. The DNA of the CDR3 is TGTGCCATCAGTGAGGTGACAGCCAACACTGAAGCTTTCTTT.